This TCR beta chain came from a study of T cell responses to AZD1222 COVID-19 vaccine. Trimming stripped 7 bases from V and 2 bases from J, with 12 bases between. The CDR3 runs 13 residues. Points from the study as a whole: Vaccine-associated CD4 TCRs spanned spike, dominant at 160-218 and 743-854.

TCRdb's copy holds only in-frame clones and misses some; the assay was immunoSEQ multiplex PCR. The table records roughly 130,000 clones, about 88% of them present only once. Points on this clone: Its specificity is not known.

The TCR comes from an adult in good health. The specimen was peripheral blood, collected on day 0 of AZD1222 vaccination. This rearrangement joins TRBV23-1 to TRBJ2-7; maybe TRBD1 (6 bases). TRBV23-1 is classed as an ORF, of uncertain function. DNA for the CDR3: TGCGCCAGCAAACGACAGGCGCCCTACGAGCAGTACTTC. It encodes CASKRQAPYEQYF.